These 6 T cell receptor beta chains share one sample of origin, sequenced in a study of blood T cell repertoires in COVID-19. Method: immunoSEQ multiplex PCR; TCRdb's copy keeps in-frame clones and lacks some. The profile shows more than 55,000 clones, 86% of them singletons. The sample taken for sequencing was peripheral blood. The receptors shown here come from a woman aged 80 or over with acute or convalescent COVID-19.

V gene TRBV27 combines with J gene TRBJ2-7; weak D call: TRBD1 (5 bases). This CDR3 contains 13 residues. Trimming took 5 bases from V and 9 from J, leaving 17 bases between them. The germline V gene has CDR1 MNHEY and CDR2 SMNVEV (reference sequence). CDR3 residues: CASSPFPPGRQYF. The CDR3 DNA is TGTGCCAGCAGTCCATTCCCCCCAGGGCGGCAGTACTTC.

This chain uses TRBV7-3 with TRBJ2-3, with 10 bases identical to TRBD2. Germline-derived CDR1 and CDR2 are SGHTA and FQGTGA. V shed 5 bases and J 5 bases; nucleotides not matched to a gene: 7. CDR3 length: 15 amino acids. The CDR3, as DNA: TGTGCCAGCAGCATGTCTAGCGGGGGTATAGATACGCAGTATTTT. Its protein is CASSMSSGGIDTQYF.

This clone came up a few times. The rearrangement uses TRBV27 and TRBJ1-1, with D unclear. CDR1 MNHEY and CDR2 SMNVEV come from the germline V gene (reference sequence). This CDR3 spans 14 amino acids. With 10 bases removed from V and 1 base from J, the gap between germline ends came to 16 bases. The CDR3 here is CATKISVGNTEAFF. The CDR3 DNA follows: TGTGCCACAAAGATTAGCGTGGGGAACACTGAAGCTTTCTTT.

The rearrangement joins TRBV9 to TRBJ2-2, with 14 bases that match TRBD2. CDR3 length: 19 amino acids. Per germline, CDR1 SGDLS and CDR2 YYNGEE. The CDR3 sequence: CAYILGLAGEEQLVGELFF. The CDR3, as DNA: TGTGCGTACATTCTGGGACTAGCGGGAGAAGAACAGTTGGTAGGGGAGCTGTTTTTT.

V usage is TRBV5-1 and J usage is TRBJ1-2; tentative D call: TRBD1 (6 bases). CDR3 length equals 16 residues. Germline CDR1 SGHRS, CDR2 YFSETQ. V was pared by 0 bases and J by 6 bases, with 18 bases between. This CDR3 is CASSLGQAATGDGYTF. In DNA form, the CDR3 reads TGCGCCAGCAGCTTGGGACAGGCTGCTACTGGGGATGGCTACACCTTC.

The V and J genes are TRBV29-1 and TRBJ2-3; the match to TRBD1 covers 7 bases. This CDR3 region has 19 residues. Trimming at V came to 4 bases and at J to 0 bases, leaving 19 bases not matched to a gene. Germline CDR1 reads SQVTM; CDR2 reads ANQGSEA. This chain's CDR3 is CSVASWDRQKIPSTDTQYF. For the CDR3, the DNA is TGCAGCGTTGCGTCCTGGGACAGACAGAAGATCCCTAGCACAGATACGCAGTATTTT.